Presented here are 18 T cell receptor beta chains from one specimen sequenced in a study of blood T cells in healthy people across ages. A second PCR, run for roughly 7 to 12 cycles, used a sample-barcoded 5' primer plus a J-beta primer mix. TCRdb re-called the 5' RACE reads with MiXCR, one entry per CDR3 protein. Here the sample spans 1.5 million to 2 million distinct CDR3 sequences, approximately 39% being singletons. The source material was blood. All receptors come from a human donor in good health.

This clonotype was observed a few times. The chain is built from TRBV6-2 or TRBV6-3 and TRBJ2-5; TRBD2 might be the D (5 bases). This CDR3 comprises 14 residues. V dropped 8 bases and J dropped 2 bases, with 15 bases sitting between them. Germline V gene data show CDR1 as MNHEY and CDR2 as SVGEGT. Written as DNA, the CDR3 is TGTGCCAGCGGAAAACGGGAATCTCAAGAGACCCAGTACTTC. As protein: CASGKRESQETQYF.

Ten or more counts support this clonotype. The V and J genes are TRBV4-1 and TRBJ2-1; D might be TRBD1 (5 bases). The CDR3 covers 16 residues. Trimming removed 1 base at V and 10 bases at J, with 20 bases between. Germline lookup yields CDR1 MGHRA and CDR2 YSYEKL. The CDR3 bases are TGCGCCAGCAGCCAAGTACTAACGGAAAATACAGGAGAGCAGTTCTTC. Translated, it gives CASSQVLTENTGEQFF.

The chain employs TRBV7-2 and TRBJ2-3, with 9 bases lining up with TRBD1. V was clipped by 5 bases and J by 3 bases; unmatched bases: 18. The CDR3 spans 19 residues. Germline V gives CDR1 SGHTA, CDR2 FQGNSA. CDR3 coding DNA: TGTGCCAGCAGCCGGATCGGGACAGGGTTTCTGGTCGGGACAGATACGCAGTATTTT. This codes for CASSRIGTGFLVGTDTQYF. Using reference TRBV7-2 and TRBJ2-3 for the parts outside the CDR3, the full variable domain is GAGVSQSPSNKVTEKGKDVELRCDPISGHTALYWYRQSLGQGLEFLIYFQGNSAPDKSGLPSDRFSAERTGGSVSTLTIQRTQQEDSAVYLCASSRIGTGFLVGTDTQYFGPGTRLTVL.

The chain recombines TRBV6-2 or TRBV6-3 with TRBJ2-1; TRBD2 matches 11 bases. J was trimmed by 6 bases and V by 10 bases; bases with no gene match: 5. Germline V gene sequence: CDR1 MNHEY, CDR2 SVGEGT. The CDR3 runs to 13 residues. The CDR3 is CATLAGGRNEQFF. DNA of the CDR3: TGTGCCACCCTAGCGGGGGGCCGCAATGAGCAGTTCTTC.

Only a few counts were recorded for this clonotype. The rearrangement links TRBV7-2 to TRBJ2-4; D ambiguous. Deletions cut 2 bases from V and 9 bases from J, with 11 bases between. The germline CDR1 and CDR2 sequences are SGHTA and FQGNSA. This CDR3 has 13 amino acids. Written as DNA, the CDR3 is TGTGCCAGCAGCTTAACGCGAGAAGCCATTCAGTACTTC. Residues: CASSLTREAIQYF.

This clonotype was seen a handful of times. The CDR3 is CASSLTAPGLGFYSDTQYF. The CDR3, as DNA: TGTGCCAGCAGTTTAACAGCCCCCGGACTAGGGTTTTATTCAGATACGCAGTATTTT. The chain has TRBV27 and TRBJ2-3; 7 nucleotides match TRBD2. The CDR3 sequence is 19 residues long. Germline V gene sequence: CDR1 MNHEY, CDR2 SMNVEV (reference sequence). V lost 2 bases to trimming and J lost 4 bases; unmatched junction nucleotides: 18.

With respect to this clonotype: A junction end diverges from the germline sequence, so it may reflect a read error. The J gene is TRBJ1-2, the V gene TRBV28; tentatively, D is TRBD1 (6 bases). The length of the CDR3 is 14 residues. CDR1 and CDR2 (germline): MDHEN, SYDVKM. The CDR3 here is CAGSSPGAQYGYTF. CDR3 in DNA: TGTGCCGGCAGTTCACCAGGGGCTCAGTATGGCTACACCTTC.

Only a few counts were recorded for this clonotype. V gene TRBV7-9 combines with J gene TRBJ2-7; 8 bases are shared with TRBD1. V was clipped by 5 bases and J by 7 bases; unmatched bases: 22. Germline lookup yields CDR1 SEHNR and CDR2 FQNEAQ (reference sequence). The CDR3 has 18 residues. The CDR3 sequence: CASSRADRVRYWRLEQYF. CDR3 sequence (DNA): TGTGCCAGCAGCCGAGCGGACAGGGTTAGATACTGGCGGCTGGAGCAGTACTTC.

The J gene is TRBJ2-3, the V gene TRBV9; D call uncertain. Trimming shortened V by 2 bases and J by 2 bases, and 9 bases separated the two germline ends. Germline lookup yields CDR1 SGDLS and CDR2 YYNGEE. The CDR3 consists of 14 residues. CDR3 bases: TGTGCCAGCAGCGTCGGTTCCCCCACAGATACGCAGTATTTT. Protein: CASSVGSPTDTQYF.

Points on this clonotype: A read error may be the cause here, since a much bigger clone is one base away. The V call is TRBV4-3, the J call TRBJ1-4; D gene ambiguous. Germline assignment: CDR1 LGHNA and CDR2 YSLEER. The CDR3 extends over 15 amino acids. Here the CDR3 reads CASSRKVEGRDKRFF. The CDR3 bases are TGCGCCAGCAGCCGTAAGGTGGAGGGAAGGGATAAACGGTTTTTT.

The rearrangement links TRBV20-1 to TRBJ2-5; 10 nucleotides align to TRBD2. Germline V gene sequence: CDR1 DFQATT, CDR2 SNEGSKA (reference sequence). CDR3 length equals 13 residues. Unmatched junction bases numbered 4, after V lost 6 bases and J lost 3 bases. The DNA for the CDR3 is TGCAGTGCAATAGGGACTAGCGAAGAGACCCAGTACTTC. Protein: CSAIGTSEETQYF.

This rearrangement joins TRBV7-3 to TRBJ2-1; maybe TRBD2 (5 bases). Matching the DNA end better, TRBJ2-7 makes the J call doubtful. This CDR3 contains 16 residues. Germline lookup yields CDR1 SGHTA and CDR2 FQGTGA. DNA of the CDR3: TGTGCCAGCAGCTTGCGTCTAGGGAGCTCCTACAATGAGCAGTACTTC. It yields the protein CASSLRLGSSYNEQYF.

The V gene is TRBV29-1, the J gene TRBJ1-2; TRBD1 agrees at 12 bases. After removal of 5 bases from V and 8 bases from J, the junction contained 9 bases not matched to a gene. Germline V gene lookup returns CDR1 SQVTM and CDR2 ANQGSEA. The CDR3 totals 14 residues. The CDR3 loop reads CSVTGQGALGGYTF. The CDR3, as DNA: TGCAGCGTTACGGGACAGGGGGCGCTTGGGGGCTACACCTTC.

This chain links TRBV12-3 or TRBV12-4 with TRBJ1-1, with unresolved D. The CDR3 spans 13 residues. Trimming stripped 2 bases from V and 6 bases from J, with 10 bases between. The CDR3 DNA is TGTGCCAGCAGTTTACTTCGGCCGGCTGAAGCTTTCTTT. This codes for CASSLLRPAEAFF.

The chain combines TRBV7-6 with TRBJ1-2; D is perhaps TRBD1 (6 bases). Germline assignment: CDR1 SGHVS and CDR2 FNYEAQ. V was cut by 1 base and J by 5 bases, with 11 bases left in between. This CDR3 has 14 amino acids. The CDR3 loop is CASSLDGQIYGYTF. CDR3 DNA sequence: TGTGCCAGCAGCTTAGACGGACAGATTTATGGCTACACCTTC.

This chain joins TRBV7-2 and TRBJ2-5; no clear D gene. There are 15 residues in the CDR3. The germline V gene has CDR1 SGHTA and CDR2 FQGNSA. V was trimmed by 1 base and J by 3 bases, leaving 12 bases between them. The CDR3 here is CASSLDFGRKETQYF. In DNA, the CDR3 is TGTGCCAGCAGCTTAGATTTTGGGCGGAAAGAGACCCAGTACTTC.

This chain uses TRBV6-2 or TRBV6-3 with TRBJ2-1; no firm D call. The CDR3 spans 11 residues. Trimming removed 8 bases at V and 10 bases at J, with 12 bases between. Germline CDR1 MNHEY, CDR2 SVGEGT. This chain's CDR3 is CASDLRFEQFF. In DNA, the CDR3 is TGTGCCAGCGACTTGAGATTCGAGCAGTTCTTC.

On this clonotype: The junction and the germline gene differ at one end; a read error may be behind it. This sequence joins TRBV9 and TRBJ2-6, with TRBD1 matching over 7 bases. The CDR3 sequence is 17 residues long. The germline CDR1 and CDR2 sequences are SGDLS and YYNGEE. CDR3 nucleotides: TGTGCCAGCAGCGGAAGACAGGGTAGGTCTGGGGCCAACGTCCGGACTTTC. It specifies CASSGRQGRSGANVRTF.